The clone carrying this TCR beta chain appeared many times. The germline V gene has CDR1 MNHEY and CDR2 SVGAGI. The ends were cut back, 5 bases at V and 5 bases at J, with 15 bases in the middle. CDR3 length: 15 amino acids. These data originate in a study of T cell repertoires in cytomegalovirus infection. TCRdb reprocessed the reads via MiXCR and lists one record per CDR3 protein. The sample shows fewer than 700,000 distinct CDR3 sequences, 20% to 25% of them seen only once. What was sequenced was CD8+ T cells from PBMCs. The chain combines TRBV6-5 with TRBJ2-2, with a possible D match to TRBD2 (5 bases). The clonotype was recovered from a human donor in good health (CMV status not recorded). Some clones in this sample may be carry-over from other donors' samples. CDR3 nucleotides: TGTGCCAGCAGTCCCCCGGGGTGGGTGACCGGGGAGCTGTTTTTT. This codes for CASSPPGWVTGELFF.